This TCR beta chain was identified during a study of blood T cell repertoires in COVID-19. CDR1 and CDR2 (germline): SGHTA, FQGNSA. Trimming removed 5 bases from V and 8 bases from J, with 18 bases in between. This CDR3 is built from 14 residues. Measured with immunoSEQ multiplex PCR; TCRdb has only the in-frame clones, and not every one. The table has 200,000 to 300,000 clones, around nine tenths seen once. The receptor was derived from an older woman with COVID-19, enrolled during active disease. The V gene is TRBV7-2, the J gene TRBJ1-1; maybe TRBD1 (6 bases). The sample consisted of peripheral blood. CDR3 sequence: CASSPRGGPREAFF. The CDR3 DNA reads TGTGCCAGCAGCCCTAGGGGGGGCCCCCGGGAAGCTTTCTTT.